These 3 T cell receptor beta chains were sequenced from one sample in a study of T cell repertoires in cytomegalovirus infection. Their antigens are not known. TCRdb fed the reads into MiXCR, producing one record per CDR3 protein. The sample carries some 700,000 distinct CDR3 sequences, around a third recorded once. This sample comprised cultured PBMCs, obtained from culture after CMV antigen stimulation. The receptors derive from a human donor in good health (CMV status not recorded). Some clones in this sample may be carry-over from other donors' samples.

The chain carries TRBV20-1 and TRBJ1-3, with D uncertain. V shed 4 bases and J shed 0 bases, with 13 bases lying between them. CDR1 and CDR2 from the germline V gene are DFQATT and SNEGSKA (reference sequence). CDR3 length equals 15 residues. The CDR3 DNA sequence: TGCAGTGCTACGCCGGGATTTTACTCTGGAAACACCATATATTTT. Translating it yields CSATPGFYSGNTIYF.

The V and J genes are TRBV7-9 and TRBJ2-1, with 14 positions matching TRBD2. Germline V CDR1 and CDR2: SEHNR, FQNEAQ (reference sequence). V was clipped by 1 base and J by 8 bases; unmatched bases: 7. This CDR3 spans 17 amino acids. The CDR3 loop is CASSLVAGLAGEYEQFF. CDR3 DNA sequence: TGTGCCAGCAGCTTAGTAGCGGGACTAGCGGGAGAGTATGAGCAGTTCTTC.

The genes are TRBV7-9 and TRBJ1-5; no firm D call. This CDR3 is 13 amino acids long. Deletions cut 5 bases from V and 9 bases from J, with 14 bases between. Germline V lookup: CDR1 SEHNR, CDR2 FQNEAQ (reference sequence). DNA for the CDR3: TGTGCCAGCAGCCTGACCGCGAGATGGCCCCAGCATTTT. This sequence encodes CASSLTARWPQHF.